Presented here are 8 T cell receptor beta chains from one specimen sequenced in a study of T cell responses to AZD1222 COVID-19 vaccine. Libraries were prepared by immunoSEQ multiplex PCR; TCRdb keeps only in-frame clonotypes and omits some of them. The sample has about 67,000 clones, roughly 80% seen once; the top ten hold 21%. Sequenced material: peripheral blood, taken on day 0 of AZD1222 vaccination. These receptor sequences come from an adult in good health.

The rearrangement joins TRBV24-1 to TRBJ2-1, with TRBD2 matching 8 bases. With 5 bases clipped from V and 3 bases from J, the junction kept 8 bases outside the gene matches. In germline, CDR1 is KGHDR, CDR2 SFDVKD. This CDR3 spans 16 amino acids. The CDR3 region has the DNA TGTGCCACCAGTGTCTCGACCGGGACTAGCTACAATGAGCAGTTCTTC. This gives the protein CATSVSTGTSYNEQFF.

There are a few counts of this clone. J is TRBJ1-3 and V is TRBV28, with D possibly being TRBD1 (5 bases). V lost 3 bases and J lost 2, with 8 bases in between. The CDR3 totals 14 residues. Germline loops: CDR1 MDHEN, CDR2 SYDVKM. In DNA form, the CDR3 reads TGTGCCAGCAGTTTCCGCAGGGCTGGAAACACCATATATTTT. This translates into CASSFRRAGNTIYF.

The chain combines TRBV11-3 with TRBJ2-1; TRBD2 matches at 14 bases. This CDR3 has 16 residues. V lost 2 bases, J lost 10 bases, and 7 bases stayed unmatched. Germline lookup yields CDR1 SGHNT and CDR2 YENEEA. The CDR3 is CASSLTGTSGSGEQFF. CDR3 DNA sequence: TGTGCCAGCAGCTTAACCGGGACTAGCGGGAGCGGGGAGCAGTTCTTC.

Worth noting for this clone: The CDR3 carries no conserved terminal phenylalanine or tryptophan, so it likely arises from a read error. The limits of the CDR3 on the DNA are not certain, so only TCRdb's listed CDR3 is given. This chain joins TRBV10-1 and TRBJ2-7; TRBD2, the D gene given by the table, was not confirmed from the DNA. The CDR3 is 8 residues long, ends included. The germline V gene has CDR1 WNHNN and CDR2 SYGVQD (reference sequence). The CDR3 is CASSEVLL.

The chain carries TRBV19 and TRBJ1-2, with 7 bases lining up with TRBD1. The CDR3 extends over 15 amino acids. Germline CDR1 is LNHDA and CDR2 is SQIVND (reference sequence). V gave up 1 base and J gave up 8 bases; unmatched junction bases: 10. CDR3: CASSIGLQGREGYTF. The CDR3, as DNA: TGTGCCAGTAGTATAGGTCTACAGGGGCGTGAAGGCTACACCTTC.

The chain's CDR3 is CASSQPGQGVYEQYF. CDR3 bases: TGTGCCAGCTCACAACCGGGACAGGGAGTTTACGAGCAGTACTTC. V and J are TRBV18 and TRBJ2-7, with 9 positions matching TRBD1. Germline V gene lookup returns CDR1 KGHSH and CDR2 LQKENI. CDR3 length equals 15 residues. V gave up 4 bases and J gave up 4 bases; unmatched junction bases: 8.

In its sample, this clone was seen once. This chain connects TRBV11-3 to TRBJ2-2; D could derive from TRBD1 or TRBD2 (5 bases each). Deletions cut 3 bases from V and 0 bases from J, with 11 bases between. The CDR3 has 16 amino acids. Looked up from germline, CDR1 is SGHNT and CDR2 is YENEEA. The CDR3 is CASSFEVGANTGELFF. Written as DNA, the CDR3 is TGTGCCAGCAGCTTCGAGGTGGGGGCGAACACCGGGGAGCTGTTTTTT. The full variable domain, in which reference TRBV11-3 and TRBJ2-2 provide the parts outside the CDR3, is EAGVVQSPRYKIIEKKQPVAFWCNPISGHNTLYWYLQNLGQGPELLIRYENEEAVDDSQLPKDRFSAERLKGVDSTLKIQPAELGDSAVYLCASSFEVGANTGELFFGEGSRLTVL.

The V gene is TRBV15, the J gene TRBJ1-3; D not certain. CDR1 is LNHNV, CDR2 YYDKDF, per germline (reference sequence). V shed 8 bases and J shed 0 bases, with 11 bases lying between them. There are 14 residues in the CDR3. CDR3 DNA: TGTGCCACCCTCAACAAGAGCTCTGGAAACACCATATATTTT. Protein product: CATLNKSSGNTIYF.